These 22 T cell receptor beta chains share one sample of origin, sequenced in a study of T cell changes during pregnancy in multiple sclerosis. Repertoires were generated with immunoSEQ multiplex PCR, while TCRdb's copy carries only in-frame clones and drops some. The table lists 15,000 to 20,000 clones, approximately 88% of them singletons, with 15% to 20% in the top ten. Here the sequenced sample was CD8+ T cells from peripheral blood mononuclear cells, taken in the third trimester of pregnancy. Receptors originate from a female donor in good health, enrolled as a control in a pregnancy study.

The genes are TRBV30 and TRBJ2-5; 8 bases line up with TRBD2. The end of the DNA is better explained by TRBJ2-7, so the J call may be wrong. CDR1 is GTSNPN, CDR2 SVGIG, per germline (reference sequence). The CDR3 consists of 13 residues. Here the CDR3 reads CAWSGGASYEQYF. CDR3 coding DNA: TGTGCCTGGAGCGGGGGGGCGAGCTACGAGCAGTACTTC.

CDR3 amino acids: CASSLLTGGRNGYTF. For the CDR3, the DNA is TGTGCCAGCAGCCTCCTGACAGGGGGTCGGAACGGCTACACCTTC. The genes are TRBV11-2 and TRBJ1-2; 9 nucleotides line up with TRBD1. Germline assignment: CDR1 SGHAT and CDR2 FQNNGV. This CDR3 comprises 15 residues. Trimming took 5 bases from V and 8 from J; bases not matched to a gene: 12.

This clone was detected only once. V gene TRBV4-1 combines with J gene TRBJ1-4; 8 bases fit TRBD1. The germline gives CDR1 MGHRA, CDR2 YSYEKL. J gave up 2 bases and V 0 bases, and 2 bases lay outside the gene matches. The CDR3 has 16 residues. The CDR3 loop is CASSQEWTGTNEKLFF. In nucleotides, the CDR3 is TGCGCCAGCAGCCAAGAATGGACAGGGACTAATGAAAAACTGTTTTTT.

V usage is TRBV11-2 and J usage is TRBJ1-1; D perhaps matches TRBD1 (5 bases). V lost 10 bases, J lost 7 bases, and 19 bases lay in between. Looked up from germline, CDR1 is SGHAT and CDR2 is FQNNGV. The CDR3 is made up of 13 amino acids. CDR3: CATGGGSKLEAFF. The DNA of the CDR3 is TGTGCCACCGGGGGGGGTTCCAAACTTGAAGCTTTCTTT.

This CDR3 reads CASGLAQAYGYTF. CDR3 in DNA: TGTGCTAGTGGTTTGGCACAGGCTTATGGCTACACCTTC. The chain uses TRBV12-5 and TRBJ1-2; TRBD1 might be the D (5 bases). Looked up from germline, CDR1 is LGHNT and CDR2 is FRNRAP. V gave up 1 base and J gave up 5 bases, with 8 bases separating them. This CDR3 has 13 amino acids. The entire variable domain, with the rest obtained from reference TRBV12-5 and TRBJ1-2, is as follows: DARVTQTPRHKVTEMGQEVTMRCQPILGHNTVFWYRQTMMQGLELLAYFRNRAPLDDSGMPKDRFSAEMPDATLATLKIQPSEPRDSAVYFCASGLAQAYGYTFGSGTRLTVV.

V usage is TRBV7-2 and J usage is TRBJ2-4, with D possibly TRBD1 on 5 matching bases. The CDR3 totals 17 residues. CDR1 is SGHTA, CDR2 FQGNSA, per germline. V dropped 1 base and J dropped 0 bases, with 13 bases sitting between them. The CDR3 protein is CASSLGSGHLAKNIQYF. The CDR3 coding sequence is TGTGCCAGCAGCTTAGGGTCAGGGCACCTAGCCAAAAACATTCAGTACTTC.

The J gene is TRBJ2-2, the V gene TRBV7-8; weak D call: TRBD1 (6 bases). The CDR3 covers 17 residues. Looked up from germline, CDR1 is SGHVS and CDR2 is FQNEAQ. The V and J ends lost 5 bases and 1 base respectively, with 17 bases between them. The CDR3, as DNA: TGTGCCAGCAGCGACCCTAGACAGGAGGTGAACACCGGGGAGCTGTTTTTT. Its translation: CASSDPRQEVNTGELFF. Full variable domain (remainder filled in from reference TRBV7-8 and TRBJ2-2): GAGVSQSPRYKVAKRGQDVALRCDPISGHVSLFWYQQALGQGPEFLTYFQNEAQLDKSGLPSDRFFAERPEGSVSTLKIQRTQQEDSAVYLCASSDPRQEVNTGELFFGEGSRLTVL.

The chain has TRBV7-9 and TRBJ2-2, with 8 bases matching TRBD1. The V gene's germline CDR1 is SEHNR and CDR2 FQNEAQ (reference sequence). This CDR3 has 14 amino acids. The junction had 5 bases not matched to a gene; V was cut back by 5 bases and J by 6 bases. CDR3 protein: CASSVRQGPGELFF. DNA of the CDR3: TGTGCCAGCAGCGTCCGACAGGGGCCCGGGGAGCTGTTTTTT.

The chain recombines TRBV13 with TRBJ2-7; TRBD2 matches at 8 bases. Trimming removed 6 bases from V and 2 bases from J; junction bases left unmatched: 9. The CDR3 length is 15 residues. The germline gives CDR1 PRHDT, CDR2 FYEKMQ (reference sequence). The CDR3 is CASSSQAGEPYEQYF. DNA for the CDR3: TGTGCCAGCAGTTCCCAAGCGGGAGAGCCCTACGAGCAGTACTTC.

The chain uses TRBV2 and TRBJ1-2; D gene uncertain. V gave up 10 bases and J gave up 6 bases, with 18 bases separating them. The length of the CDR3 is 13 residues. Germline values: CDR1 SNHLY, CDR2 FYNNEI. In nucleotides, the CDR3 is TGTGCCACCGGGGAAGAGTCCTTAGATGGCTACACCTTC. Protein sequence: CATGEESLDGYTF.

V usage is TRBV5-4 and J usage is TRBJ2-3; no clear D gene. CDR3 size: 15 residues. The V end was cut by 0 bases, the J end by 0 bases, with 8 bases between. Germline V CDR1 and CDR2: SGHNT, YYREEE (reference sequence). The CDR3 region has the DNA TGTGCCAGCAGCTTGGGGTCAACTAGCACAGATACGCAGTATTTT. This translates into CASSLGSTSTDTQYF.

V and J are TRBV12-5 and TRBJ2-1, with TRBD1 identical over 9 bases. The CDR3 is made up of 15 amino acids. The V and J ends lost 6 bases and 4 bases, in that order; junction bases with no gene match: 7. Germline lookup yields CDR1 LGHNT and CDR2 FRNRAP. The DNA of the CDR3 is TGTGCTAGTGGCTCCGGGACAGGGCTATACAATGAGCAGTTCTTC. This translates into CASGSGTGLYNEQFF.

V gene TRBV2 combines with J gene TRBJ1-3; 7 bases map to TRBD1. Unmatched junction bases numbered 10, after V lost 5 bases and J lost 3 bases. Germline V gene lookup returns CDR1 SNHLY and CDR2 FYNNEI. The CDR3 has 16 amino acids. The CDR3 sequence: CASSRGRGRRGNTIYF. The CDR3 DNA is TGTGCCAGCAGTAGGGGTAGGGGGCGCCGTGGAAACACCATATATTTT.

The rearrangement uses TRBV4-3 and TRBJ2-1, with TRBD1 as a possible D gene (6 bases). Germline CDR1 is LGHNA and CDR2 is YSLEER. This CDR3 contains 15 residues. Trimming stripped 0 bases from V and 10 bases from J, with 16 bases between. The CDR3 coding sequence is TGCGCCAGCAGCCAAGATCGACTGGGGGCTATCGAGCAGTTCTTC. It yields the protein CASSQDRLGAIEQFF.

The chain links TRBV7-9 to TRBJ2-2; 7 bases match TRBD2. The V gene end was trimmed by 8 bases and the J gene end by 3 bases; junction bases not matched to a gene: 0. Germline CDR1 SEHNR, CDR2 FQNEAQ (reference sequence). The CDR3 sequence is 12 residues long. CDR3 coding DNA: TGTGCCAGCGGGGGGGACACCGGGGAGCTGTTTTTT. Its protein product is CASGGDTGELFF.

The chain uses TRBV19 and TRBJ1-2; TRBD1 aligns across 9 bases. This CDR3 region has 15 residues. Germline V lookup: CDR1 LNHDA, CDR2 SQIVND (reference sequence). With 1 base clipped from V and 8 bases from J, the junction kept 8 bases outside the gene matches. CDR3 sequence reads: CASSIGTGVDAGYTF. The CDR3 coding sequence is TGTGCCAGTAGTATAGGGACAGGGGTCGACGCCGGCTACACCTTC.

The CDR3: CASSQSTWDGYTF. Written as DNA, the CDR3 is TGTGCCAGCAGCCAATCGACATGGGATGGCTACACCTTC. The rearrangement joins TRBV14 to TRBJ1-2; D gene ambiguous. Trimming cost V 2 bases and J 6 bases, with 10 bases left between them. The CDR3 has 13 amino acids. CDR1 is SGHDN, CDR2 FVKESK, per germline.

This clone was counted a single time. The gene calls are TRBV9 and TRBJ1-2; D ambiguous. Trimming stripped 4 bases from V and 4 bases from J, with 17 bases between. This CDR3 comprises 15 residues. The V gene's germline CDR1 is SGDLS and CDR2 YYNGEE. The CDR3 nucleotides read TGTGCCAGCAGCCACGAGGAGGGTGGAAGCTATGGCTACACCTTC. This encodes CASSHEEGGSYGYTF.

This chain uses TRBV7-7 with TRBJ2-6; D unclear. The V gene lost 5 bases and the J gene lost 0 bases, with 8 bases spanning the gap. This CDR3 is built from 15 residues. Germline lookup yields CDR1 SSHAT and CDR2 FNYEAQ (reference sequence). The CDR3 is CASSPDPSGANVLTF. CDR3 in DNA: TGTGCCAGCAGCCCAGATCCCTCTGGGGCCAACGTCCTGACTTTC.

The chain is built from TRBV19 and TRBJ2-5; the match to TRBD2 covers 12 bases. In germline, CDR1 is LNHDA, CDR2 SQIVND (reference sequence). This CDR3 has 17 amino acids. V lost 4 bases, J lost 1 base, and 7 bases stayed unmatched. CDR3 in amino acids: CASSNILAGGIQETQYF. The CDR3 nucleotides are TGTGCCAGTAGTAATATACTAGCGGGGGGCATCCAAGAGACCCAGTACTTC. Combining the CDR3 with reference TRBV19 and TRBJ2-5 gives the whole variable domain DGGITQSPKYLFRKEGQNVTLSCEQNLNHDAMYWYRQDPGQGLRLIYYSQIVNDFQKGDIAEGYSVSREKKESFPLTVTSAQKNPTAFYLCASSNILAGGIQETQYFGPGTRLLVL.

This chain connects TRBV13 to TRBJ2-1; TRBD1 aligns across 8 bases. The CDR3 extends over 14 amino acids. V dropped 0 bases and J dropped 9; count of bases not matched to a gene: 4. Germline CDR1 reads PRHDT; CDR2 reads FYEKMQ (reference sequence). The CDR3 is CASSLGQGGSEQFF. DNA for the CDR3: TGTGCCAGCAGCTTAGGACAGGGGGGAAGTGAGCAGTTCTTC.

This chain joins TRBV7-9 and TRBJ1-5, with TRBD1 matching over 8 bases. The CDR3 has 15 residues. In germline, CDR1 is SEHNR, CDR2 FQNEAQ (reference sequence). V was clipped by 5 bases and J by 2 bases; unmatched bases: 5. The CDR3 DNA is TGTGCCAGCAGCCCGCAGGGGGCCGGCAATCAGCCCCAGCATTTT. This gives the protein CASSPQGAGNQPQHF.